This T cell receptor (beta chain) comes out of a study of blood T cells in healthy people across ages. Points from the study as a whole: The study regarded diversity estimates from one million T cells as underestimates. Observed TCR beta diversity showed a strong correlation with the percentage of naive T cells as measured by flow cytometry.

With regard to this clonotype: Its antigen is not identified.

Germline V gene data show CDR1 as SGHDN and CDR2 as FVKESK. Between the trimmed V and J ends, which lost 6 bases and 6 bases, there was a span of 15 bases. The CDR3 totals 14 residues. Donors ranged from about 6 to 90 years old and were healthy Caucasians in Russia. Through a sample-barcoded 5' primer and a J-beta primer mix, a second PCR was run for roughly 7 to 11 cycles. MiXCR, run by TCRdb on the 5' RACE reads, gives a single entry per CDR3 protein. The table has about a million distinct CDR3 sequences, about 53% seen once. The rearrangement links TRBV14 to TRBJ2-4; the D is unclear. This clonotype was obtained from a woman in her sixties or seventies in good health. The specimen sequenced was blood. The chain's CDR3 is CASRPAGLRNIQYF. CDR3 in DNA: TGTGCCAGCAGGCCCGCCGGCTTACGAAACATTCAGTACTTC.